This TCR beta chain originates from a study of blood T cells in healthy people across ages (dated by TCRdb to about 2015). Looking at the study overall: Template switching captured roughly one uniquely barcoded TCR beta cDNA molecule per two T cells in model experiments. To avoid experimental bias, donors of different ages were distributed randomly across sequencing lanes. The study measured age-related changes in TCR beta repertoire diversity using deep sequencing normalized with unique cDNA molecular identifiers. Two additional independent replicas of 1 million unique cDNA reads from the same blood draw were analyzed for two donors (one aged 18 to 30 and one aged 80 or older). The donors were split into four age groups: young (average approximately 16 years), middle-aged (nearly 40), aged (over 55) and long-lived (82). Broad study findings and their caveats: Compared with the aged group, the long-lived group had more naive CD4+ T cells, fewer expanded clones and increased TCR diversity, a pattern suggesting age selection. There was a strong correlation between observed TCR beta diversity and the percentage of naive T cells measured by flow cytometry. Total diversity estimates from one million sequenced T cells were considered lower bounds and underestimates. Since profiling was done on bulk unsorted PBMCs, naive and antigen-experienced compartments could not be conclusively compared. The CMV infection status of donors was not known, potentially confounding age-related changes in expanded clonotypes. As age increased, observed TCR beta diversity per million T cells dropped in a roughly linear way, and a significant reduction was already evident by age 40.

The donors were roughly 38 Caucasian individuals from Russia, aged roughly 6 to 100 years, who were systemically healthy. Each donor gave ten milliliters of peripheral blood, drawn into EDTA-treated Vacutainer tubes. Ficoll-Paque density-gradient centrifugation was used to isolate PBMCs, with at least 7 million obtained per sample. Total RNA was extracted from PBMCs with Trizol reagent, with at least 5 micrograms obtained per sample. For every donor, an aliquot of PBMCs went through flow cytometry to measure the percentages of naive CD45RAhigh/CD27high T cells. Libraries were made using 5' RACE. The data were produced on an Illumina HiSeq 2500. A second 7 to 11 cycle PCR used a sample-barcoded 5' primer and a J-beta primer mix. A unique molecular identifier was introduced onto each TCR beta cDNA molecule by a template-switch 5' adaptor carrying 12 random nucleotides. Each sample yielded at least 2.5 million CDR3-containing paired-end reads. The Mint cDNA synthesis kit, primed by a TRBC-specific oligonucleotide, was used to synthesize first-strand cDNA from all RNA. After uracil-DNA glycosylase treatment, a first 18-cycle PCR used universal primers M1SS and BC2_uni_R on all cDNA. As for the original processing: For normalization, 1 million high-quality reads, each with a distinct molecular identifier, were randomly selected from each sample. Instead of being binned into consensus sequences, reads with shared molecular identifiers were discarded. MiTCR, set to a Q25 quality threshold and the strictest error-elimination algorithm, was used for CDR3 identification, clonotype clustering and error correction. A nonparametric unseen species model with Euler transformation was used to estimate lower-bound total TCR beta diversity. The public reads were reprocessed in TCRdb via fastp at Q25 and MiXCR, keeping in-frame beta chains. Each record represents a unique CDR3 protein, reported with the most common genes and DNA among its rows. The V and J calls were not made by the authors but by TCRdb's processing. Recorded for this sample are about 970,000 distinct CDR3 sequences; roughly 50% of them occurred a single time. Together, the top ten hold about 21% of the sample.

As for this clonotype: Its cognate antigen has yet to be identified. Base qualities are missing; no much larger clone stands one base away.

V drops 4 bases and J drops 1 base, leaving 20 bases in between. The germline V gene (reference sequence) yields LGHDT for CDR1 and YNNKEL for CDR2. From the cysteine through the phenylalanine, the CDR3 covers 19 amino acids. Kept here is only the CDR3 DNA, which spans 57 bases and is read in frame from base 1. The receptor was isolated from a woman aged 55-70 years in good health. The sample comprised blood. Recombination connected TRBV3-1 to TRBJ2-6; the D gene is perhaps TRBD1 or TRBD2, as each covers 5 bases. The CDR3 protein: CASSPLRLGRRSGANVLTF. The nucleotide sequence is TGTGCCAGCAGCCCGCTTCGACTGGGACGGAGATCTGGGGCCAACGTCCTGACTTTC.